Each of the 28 T cell receptor beta chains below was sequenced from the same sample in a study of response to subunit inactivated influenza vaccine. TCRdb called the RT-PCR reads again in MiXCR, with one record for every CDR3 protein. The sample shows 150,000 to 200,000 distinct CDR3 sequences, 10% to 15% of them seen only once. Separately, the same data were catalogued under a study of T cells expressing NK-cell markers. That work states: cDNA encoding TCR beta was synthesized via 5'RACE template switching incorporating UMIs.

Sequences were derived from CD8+ T cells sorted from PBMCs, sampled 12 days after vaccination. These receptor sequences come from a man aged 50 to 59 who received an inactivated influenza vaccine.

The chain couples TRBV3-1 to TRBJ2-1; D is undetermined. The CDR3 is 17 amino acids. The germline CDR1 and CDR2 sequences are LGHDT and YNNKEL (reference sequence). The ends were cut back, 0 bases at V and 0 bases at J, with 12 bases in the middle. The CDR3 loop is CASSQDRGYSSYNEQFF. CDR3 coding DNA: TGTGCCAGCAGCCAAGATCGTGGTTACAGCTCCTACAATGAGCAGTTCTTC.

This chain joins TRBV6-2 or TRBV6-3 and TRBJ2-7; 11 bases match TRBD2. Germline values: CDR1 MNHEY, CDR2 SVGEGT. V was clipped by 0 bases and J by 2 bases; unmatched bases: 12. CDR3 length equals 19 residues. The chain's CDR3 is CASSYSRGTSGGFAYEQYF. In DNA, the CDR3 is TGTGCCAGCAGTTACTCGAGAGGTACTAGCGGGGGATTTGCCTACGAGCAGTACTTC.

The chain has TRBV14 and TRBJ2-1; D ambiguous. Trimming took 0 bases from V and 8 from J, leaving 5 bases between them. The germline V gene has CDR1 SGHDN and CDR2 FVKESK. The CDR3 covers 12 residues. In nucleotides, the CDR3 is TGTGCCAGCAGCCAAGATGGCTATGAGCAGTTCTTC. Translating gives CASSQDGYEQFF.

There are many counts of this clonotype. The V and J genes are TRBV2 and TRBJ2-7, with D unclear. Germline CDR1 reads SNHLY; CDR2 reads FYNNEI. The CDR3 sequence is 12 residues long. The germline V and J ends were trimmed by 4 bases and 2 bases, with 6 bases remaining between them. This CDR3 reads CASSGDTYEQYF. The CDR3 coding sequence is TGTGCCAGCAGTGGTGACACCTACGAGCAGTACTTC.

The rearrangement joins TRBV3-1 to TRBJ2-1, with D maybe TRBD2 (5 bases). The CDR3 totals 15 residues. Germline V gene data show CDR1 as LGHDT and CDR2 as YNNKEL (reference sequence). Trimming removed 4 bases at V and 7 bases at J, with 17 bases between. DNA of the CDR3: TGTGCCAGCAGCCCCGATCCCCGGAGGTGGAATGAGCAGTTCTTC. Amino acids: CASSPDPRRWNEQFF.

In its sample, this clonotype was seen many times. At one end, the junction sequence differs from germline, possibly due to a read error. The chain carries TRBV7-9 and TRBJ2-1; D is possibly TRBD1 (5 bases). Looked up from germline, CDR1 is SEHNR and CDR2 is FQNEAQ (reference sequence). CDR3 length: 13 residues. As DNA, the CDR3 is TGCGCCAGCAGCTTGGGGCAGTACAATGAGCAGTTCTTC. This encodes CASSLGQYNEQFF.

V is TRBV5-1 and J is TRBJ2-3; 10 nucleotides align to TRBD2. The V gene end was trimmed by 2 bases and the J gene end by 14 bases; junction bases not matched to a gene: 11. The CDR3 contains 14 residues. CDR1 is SGHRS, CDR2 YFSETQ, per germline. CDR3 DNA: TGCGCCAGCAGCTTTACTAGCGGGGCCGGGGAGGCGTATTTT. Protein: CASSFTSGAGEAYF.

This clonotype was seen just once. A much more abundant neighbour one base away suggests this may be a read error. The rearrangement joins TRBV25-1 to TRBJ1-1, with D unresolved. Trimming stripped 6 bases from V and 7 bases from J, with 12 bases between. The V gene's germline CDR1 is MGHDK and CDR2 SYGVNS. The CDR3 totals 12 residues. CDR3 protein: CASSPFLGEAFF. CDR3 DNA: TGTGCCAGCAGCCCGTTTTTAGGTGAAGCTTTCTTT.

The chain has TRBV30 and TRBJ2-7, with 11 bases aligning to TRBD1. The germline gives CDR1 GTSNPN, CDR2 SVGIG (reference sequence). The J segment lost 4 bases and the V segment lost 2 bases, leaving 4 bases of the junction unmatched. This CDR3 is built from 14 residues. The CDR3 protein is CAWSFGTGGYEQYF. The CDR3 nucleotides are TGTGCCTGGAGTTTCGGGACAGGGGGTTACGAGCAGTACTTC.

This clonotype was found a few times. The rearrangement uses TRBV12-3 or TRBV12-4 and TRBJ2-2; 9 bases line up with TRBD2. The CDR3 loop spans 16 amino acids. J gave up 1 base and V 6 bases, and 6 bases lay outside the gene matches. CDR3 sequence reads: CASRFSGSRNTGELFF. CDR3 nucleotide sequence: TGTGCCAGCAGATTTAGCGGGAGTCGGAACACCGGGGAGCTGTTTTTT.

This clonotype was seen a few times. This chain connects TRBV11-1 to TRBJ2-5; D gene uncertain. CDR3 size: 13 residues. Germline CDR1 and CDR2: SGHAT and FQDESV (reference sequence). Trimming pared 6 bases from V and 5 bases from J, leaving 13 bases between. The CDR3 DNA sequence: TGTGCCAGCAGTAAAGGCGGCGTTGAGACCCAGTACTTC. As protein: CASSKGGVETQYF.

This chain joins TRBV20-1 and TRBJ2-7, with D perhaps matching TRBD1 (5 bases). The germline V and J ends were trimmed by 0 bases and 0 bases, with 12 bases remaining between them. Germline loops: CDR1 DFQATT, CDR2 SNEGSKA (reference sequence). The CDR3 has 15 amino acids. Written as DNA, the CDR3 is TGCAGTGCTAGAGATGTAGTGGACATCTCCTACGAGCAGTACTTC. It encodes CSARDVVDISYEQYF.

This clonotype showed up just a few times. The rearrangement uses TRBV7-9 and TRBJ2-7; 8 bases are a match to TRBD1. Germline-derived CDR1 and CDR2 are SEHNR and FQNEAQ (reference sequence). J gave up 2 bases and V 4 bases, and 7 bases lay outside the gene matches. The CDR3 spans 15 residues. CDR3 amino acids: CASSSIQGGTYEQYF. The CDR3 DNA reads TGTGCCAGCAGCTCAATACAGGGGGGCACCTACGAGCAGTACTTC.

This clonotype was counted many times. The chain carries TRBV28 and TRBJ2-1; a weak D match, TRBD2 (6 bases). Germline CDR1 reads MDHEN; CDR2 reads SYDVKM. V was cut by 5 bases and J by 0 bases, with 17 bases left in between. The CDR3 covers 17 residues. The CDR3 sequence is CASSTLHGGSSYNEQFF. The CDR3 DNA reads TGTGCCAGCAGTACCCTTCACGGGGGTAGCTCCTACAATGAGCAGTTCTTC.

This rearrangement joins TRBV6-1 to TRBJ2-7; tentative D call: TRBD2 (6 bases). V lost 0 bases, J lost 11 bases, and 20 bases lay in between. Germline CDR1 MNHNS, CDR2 SASEGT. There are 15 residues in the CDR3. CDR3 nucleotides: TGTGCCAGCAGTGAAGCGCTTGAAGGAGGGAGCTTGGAGTACTTC. Its translation: CASSEALEGGSLEYF.

V and J are TRBV20-1 and TRBJ2-7; TRBD2 aligns across 12 bases. The CDR3 loop spans 14 amino acids. Germline-derived CDR1 and CDR2 are DFQATT and SNEGSKA (reference sequence). V dropped 3 bases and J dropped 3; count of bases not matched to a gene: 3. CDR3 sequence (DNA): TGCAGTGCTAGGGGGACTAGCGGGTTCTACGAGCAGTACTTC. Translation: CSARGTSGFYEQYF.

V usage is TRBV6-5 and J usage is TRBJ1-2; no clear D. Germline V gene sequence: CDR1 MNHEY, CDR2 SVGAGI. Deletions cut 0 bases from V and 13 bases from J, with 24 bases between. The CDR3 length is 16 residues. CDR3 sequence (DNA): TGTGCCAGCAGTTACTCCCATCGCAGACTTGGTCTGGTCGCCACCTTC. Residues: CASSYSHRRLGLVATF.

The V and J genes are TRBV4-3 and TRBJ2-7; possibly TRBD1 for D (6 bases). Per the germline V gene, CDR1 is LGHNA and CDR2 is YSLEER. The CDR3 totals 14 residues. V shed 4 bases and J shed 2 bases, with 12 bases lying between them. Here the CDR3 reads CASSRVRGTYEQYF. The DNA of the CDR3 is TGCGCCAGCAGCCGGGTGAGGGGGACCTACGAGCAGTACTTC.

The sample holds a few counts of this clonotype. The V call is TRBV4-2, the J call TRBJ1-6; TRBD1 might be the D (6 bases). CDR3 length: 17 amino acids. Trimming left V 0 bases short and J 14 bases short, with 23 bases between. CDR1 is LGHNA and CDR2 is YNFKEQ in the germline V gene. The CDR3 DNA follows: TGTGCCAGCAGCCAAGATCTGGTGGCAGGGGACGGGGCCACCCTCCACTTT. It is translated as CASSQDLVAGDGATLHF.

The genes are TRBV5-1 and TRBJ2-1; TRBD2 aligns across 9 bases. CDR3 length: 16 amino acids. Germline CDR1 is SGHRS and CDR2 is YFSETQ. J was trimmed by 6 bases and V by 4 bases; bases with no gene match: 11. The CDR3: CASSLDGLAIINEQFF. The CDR3 nucleotides are TGCGCCAGCAGCCTGGACGGACTAGCGATCATCAATGAGCAGTTCTTC.

This clonotype was found many times. This rearrangement joins TRBV12-3 or TRBV12-4 to TRBJ1-2; D perhaps matches TRBD1 (6 bases). V was trimmed by 10 bases and J by 2 bases, leaving 20 bases between them. This CDR3 contains 15 residues. Here the CDR3 DNA reads TGTGCCATATACGGTGCGCGGACAGAGAACTATGGCTACACCTTC. Its protein is CAIYGARTENYGYTF.

The table lists this clonotype with a few counts. CDR3 in DNA: TGTGCCAGCAGCCAGTATCTACTAGCGGGAAGCAATGAGCAGTTCTTC. This codes for CASSQYLLAGSNEQFF. This chain joins TRBV14 and TRBJ2-1; 10 bases are shared with TRBD2. Germline V gene data show CDR1 as SGHDN and CDR2 as FVKESK. CDR3 size: 16 residues. Trimming at V came to 3 bases and at J to 6 bases, leaving 8 bases not matched to a gene.

The chain's CDR3 is CASSFGTGTTEAFF. The CDR3 DNA reads as TGTGCCAGCAGTTTCGGGACAGGGACCACTGAAGCTTTCTTT. The V gene is TRBV27, the J gene TRBJ1-1; 9 nucleotides align to TRBD1. This CDR3 spans 14 amino acids. With V trimmed by 3 bases and J by 4 bases, 3 bases remained unmatched. Per the germline V gene, CDR1 is MNHEY and CDR2 is SMNVEV (reference sequence).

This clonotype showed up just a few times. The chain links TRBV6-2 or TRBV6-3 to TRBJ1-5; D is unclear. V dropped 0 bases and J dropped 3 bases, with 6 bases sitting between them. Germline V gene lookup returns CDR1 MNHEY and CDR2 SVGEGT. The CDR3 runs to 14 residues. The CDR3 DNA follows: TGTGCCAGCAGTTACTCGGAAAACAATCAGCCCCAGCATTTT. Protein sequence: CASSYSENNQPQHF.

The V and J genes are TRBV5-1 and TRBJ2-1, with 7 bases matching TRBD2. CDR3 length equals 15 residues. CDR1 and CDR2 (germline): SGHRS, YFSETQ. V was clipped by 3 bases and J by 3 bases; unmatched bases: 6. The DNA of the CDR3 is TGCGCCAGCAGCTATACGTGGGGGGGCTACAATGAGCAGTTCTTC. Translated: CASSYTWGGYNEQFF.

This clonotype turned up a few times. This chain joins TRBV6-1 and TRBJ2-2; 10 nucleotides align to TRBD2. V was clipped by 9 bases and J by 6 bases; unmatched bases: 7. The V gene's germline CDR1 is MNHNS and CDR2 SASEGT. The CDR3 covers 14 residues. The CDR3 region is CASLSLAGAGELFF. The CDR3 nucleotides are TGTGCCAGTCTGTCGCTAGCGGGAGCCGGGGAGCTGTTTTTT.

The chain couples TRBV28 to TRBJ1-1; tentatively, D is TRBD1 (6 bases). This CDR3 contains 15 residues. Germline CDR1 is MDHEN and CDR2 is SYDVKM. V was cut by 4 bases and J by 0 bases, with 12 bases left in between. As DNA, the CDR3 is TGTGCCAGCAGTTACGGACAGAAAATGAACACTGAAGCTTTCTTT. Amino acids: CASSYGQKMNTEAFF.

V and J are TRBV6-5 and TRBJ2-7, with TRBD1 identical over 12 bases. CDR1 is MNHEY and CDR2 is SVGAGI in the germline V gene. The J segment lost 9 bases and the V segment lost 2 bases, leaving 5 bases of the junction unmatched. This CDR3 spans 14 amino acids. The CDR3, as DNA: TGTGCCAGCAGTTACGGGACAGGGGGCTATGGGCAGTACTTC. Its protein is CASSYGTGGYGQYF.